This entry is about one T cell receptor (beta chain). Produced via immunoSEQ multiplex PCR; TCRdb's table is partial and in-frame only. The data contain 150,000 to 200,000 clones, less than 85% of them singletons. The sample comes from a study of blood T cell repertoires in COVID-19. Study at large: From the United States, Italy and Spain came samples of acute and convalescent COVID-19. Sources were T cells, B-cell-depleted T cells, or PBMCs; the material itself was cDNA or gDNA.

The CDR3 sequence is 15 residues long. Germline CDR1 and CDR2: SGHRS and YFSETQ. Trimming at V came to 2 bases and at J to 3 bases, leaving 3 bases not matched to a gene. All enrollees were about 18 to 89 years old and from fewer than 25 US areas. Either two negative PCRs, clearance, or symptom resolution qualified Cohort 3 donors as recovered. This TCR was sampled from a man between 50 and 59 years old who had recovered from COVID-19. The sequencing sample was made of PBMCs or T cells enriched from blood (not recorded which). V gene TRBV5-1 combines with J gene TRBJ2-3, with 10 bases fitting TRBD2. CDR3 DNA sequence: TGCGCCAGCAGCTTCTCAGCGGGGGGGACAGATACGCAGTATTTT. Translated: CASSFSAGGTDTQYF.